The 30 T cell receptor beta chains below come from one sample, sequenced in a study of shared clonotypes between healthy human individuals. Naivety among CD8 cells was defined by CD45RO negativity and positive CCR7 selection, thereby excluding terminally differentiated effector memory CD45RA+ cells. The repertoire was sequenced with immunoSEQ multiplex PCR; TCRdb's copy has only in-frame clones and lacks some. The sample lists hundreds of thousands of clones; roughly 96% were seen once. Input material: naive CD8+ T cells sorted from blood. The receptors derive from a woman aged 25 to 39 in good health.

The chain links TRBV6-1 to TRBJ1-5; 7 nucleotides agree with TRBD1. Trimming removed 0 bases from V and 5 bases from J; junction bases left unmatched: 10. This CDR3 has 17 amino acids. Germline V gives CDR1 MNHNS, CDR2 SASEGT. CDR3 nucleotides: TGTGCCAGCAGTGAAGCCCGAGGGACAGCCGGTTATCAGCCCCAGCATTTT. Translated, it gives CASSEARGTAGYQPQHF.

This clone came up once. The chain joins TRBV7-7 to TRBJ2-1; 11 bases match TRBD2. The ends lost 5 bases at V and 3 bases at J; junction bases unmatched: 6. The CDR3 runs 16 residues. Germline CDR1 and CDR2: SSHAT and FNYEAQ (reference sequence). The CDR3: CASSPRLAGNYNEQFF. Written as DNA, the CDR3 is TGTGCCAGCAGCCCCCGACTAGCGGGGAACTACAATGAGCAGTTCTTC.

The CDR3 nucleotides read TGTGCCAGCAGCCAAACAGGGTTGAACACTGAAGCTTTCTTT. As protein: CASSQTGLNTEAFF. This chain joins TRBV7-9 and TRBJ1-1; weak D call: TRBD1 (6 bases). V lost 5 bases and J 0 bases, leaving 10 bases between the germline ends. The CDR3 has 14 amino acids. Germline V CDR1 and CDR2: SEHNR, FQNEAQ (reference sequence).

The chain is built from TRBV7-9 and TRBJ2-2; unclear D gene. Trimming shortened V by 5 bases and J by 2 bases, and 12 bases separated the two germline ends. The germline V gene encodes CDR1 SEHNR and CDR2 FQNEAQ (reference sequence). This CDR3 spans 15 amino acids. As DNA, the CDR3 is TGTGCCAGCAGCGGGTCGAACCAAAACACCGGGGAGCTGTTTTTT. This codes for CASSGSNQNTGELFF.

The chain has TRBV6-5 and TRBJ1-4; D remains unclear. The V gene lost 5 bases and the J gene lost 0 bases, with 1 base spanning the gap. Per germline, CDR1 MNHEY and CDR2 SVGAGI. This CDR3 spans 12 amino acids. CDR3 sequence: CASSTTNEKLFF. As DNA, the CDR3 is TGTGCCAGCAGTACAACTAATGAAAAACTGTTTTTT.

This chain links TRBV19 with TRBJ2-1; 11 bases are a match to TRBD2. Germline V lookup: CDR1 LNHDA, CDR2 SQIVND (reference sequence). CDR3 size: 16 residues. The junction had 4 bases not matched to a gene; V was cut back by 2 bases and J by 4 bases. CDR3 in DNA: TGTGCCAGTAGTATAATGCCTAGCGGGAGGTACAATGAGCAGTTCTTC. The encoded protein is CASSIMPSGRYNEQFF. The whole variable domain, remainder taken from reference TRBV19 and TRBJ2-1, is DGGITQSPKYLFRKEGQNVTLSCEQNLNHDAMYWYRQDPGQGLRLIYYSQIVNDFQKGDIAEGYSVSREKKESFPLTVTSAQKNPTAFYLCASSIMPSGRYNEQFFGPGTRLTVL.

The V and J genes are TRBV2 and TRBJ2-1; TRBD1 matches 7 bases. Losses at the gene ends were 6 bases for V and 7 bases for J; bases not matched to a gene: 9. Germline CDR1 is SNHLY and CDR2 is FYNNEI. This CDR3 region has 14 residues. The CDR3 sequence is CASREGQFLNEQFF. For the CDR3, the DNA is TGTGCCAGCAGAGAGGGACAGTTTTTGAATGAGCAGTTCTTC.

This chain joins TRBV12-2 and TRBJ2-5; the table assigns TRBD2, which was not confirmed against the DNA. TRBV12-2 constitutes a pseudogene. The CDR3 loop spans 18 amino acids. The CDR3 DNA reads as TGTGCAAGTCGCCTCCCCCACGGAGGCGGAGCCGGCCAAGAGACCCAGTACTTC. Amino acid sequence: CASRLPHGGGAGQETQYF.

This chain joins TRBV9 and TRBJ2-3; D is perhaps TRBD2 (5 bases). Germline loops: CDR1 SGDLS, CDR2 YYNGEE. The V end was cut by 3 bases, the J end by 1 base, with 12 bases between. This CDR3 contains 15 residues. The CDR3 protein is CASSGRRGGTDTQYF. The CDR3 bases are TGTGCCAGCAGCGGACGTCGGGGAGGCACAGATACGCAGTATTTT.

This clone was detected only a few times. The CDR3, as DNA: TGCGCCAGCCGCCCCTTCGTCTTTTCTGGGGAGCTGTTTTTT. Its protein product is CASRPFVFSGELFF. The V and J genes are TRBV4-1 and TRBJ2-2; D call uncertain. Germline CDR1 and CDR2: MGHRA and YSYEKL. The V gene lost 8 bases and the J gene lost 8 bases, with 18 bases spanning the gap. The CDR3 is 14 residues long.

This clone was seen only once. The chain carries TRBV27 and TRBJ2-7; TRBD1 matches at 9 bases. Looked up from germline, CDR1 is MNHEY and CDR2 is SMNVEV (reference sequence). The ends lost 5 bases at V and 5 bases at J; junction bases unmatched: 7. The CDR3 is 14 amino acids. This chain's CDR3 is CASSPEDRGHEQYF. CDR3 coding DNA: TGTGCCAGCAGTCCCGAGGACAGGGGCCACGAGCAGTACTTC.

The CDR3, as DNA: TGTGCCAGCAGCTTCACAGGGGACGAGCAGTACTTC. Its protein product is CASSFTGDEQYF. This chain joins TRBV7-2 and TRBJ2-7, with 7 positions matching TRBD1. The CDR3 is made up of 12 amino acids. The ends lost 3 bases at V and 5 bases at J; junction bases unmatched: 1. Germline loops: CDR1 SGHTA, CDR2 FQGNSA.

Remarks on this clone: The same CDR3 can be traced to other DNA sequences in this sample. V usage is TRBV28 and J usage is TRBJ2-2, with a possible D match to TRBD1 (6 bases). The CDR3 spans 14 residues. V was shortened by 3 bases and J by 5 bases, with 10 bases between the two germline ends. CDR1 is MDHEN, CDR2 SYDVKM, per germline. The chain's CDR3 is CASSFSGDTGELFF. CDR3 coding DNA: TGTGCCAGCAGTTTTTCAGGGGATACCGGGGAGCTGTTTTTT. The variable domain in full, completed from reference TRBV28 and TRBJ2-2, reads DVKVTQSSRYLVKRTGEKVFLECVQDMDHENMFWYRQDPGLGLRLIYFSYDVKMKEKGDIPEGYSVSREKKERFSLILESASTNQTSMYLCASSFSGDTGELFFGEGSRLTVL.

V gene TRBV4-3 combines with J gene TRBJ1-1; weak D call: TRBD1 (6 bases). The CDR3 is 12 residues long. V lost 5 bases and J 5 bases, leaving 9 bases between the germline ends. Germline loops: CDR1 LGHNA, CDR2 YSLEER. CDR3 in amino acids: CASSKTGTEAFF. In nucleotides, the CDR3 is TGCGCCAGCAGCAAAACAGGGACTGAAGCTTTCTTT.

The rearrangement links TRBV4-2 to TRBJ2-5; 9 nucleotides align to TRBD1. V lost 3 bases and J lost 4; bases outside the gene matches: 3. The CDR3 totals 14 residues. The germline gives CDR1 LGHNA, CDR2 YNFKEQ. CDR3 residues: CASSHDRGGETQYF. The CDR3 region has the DNA TGTGCCAGCAGCCACGACAGGGGGGGAGAGACCCAGTACTTC.

The chain carries TRBV13 and TRBJ1-5; D gene uncertain. Per germline, CDR1 PRHDT and CDR2 FYEKMQ (reference sequence). Trimming left V 5 bases short and J 4 bases short, with 6 bases between. This CDR3 has 12 residues. In DNA, the CDR3 is TGTGCCAGCAGCGGGTTAAATCAGCCCCAGCATTTT. Residues: CASSGLNQPQHF.

The V and J genes are TRBV2 and TRBJ2-7, with a weak D call TRBD1 (5 bases). The CDR3 loop spans 14 amino acids. Germline V gene lookup returns CDR1 SNHLY and CDR2 FYNNEI. The germline V and J ends were trimmed by 1 base and 3 bases, with 10 bases remaining between them. As DNA, the CDR3 is TGTGCCAGCAGTGAAGGTTCAGGGTACTACGAGCAGTACTTC. Protein product: CASSEGSGYYEQYF.

The table lists this clone with a count of one. The V call is TRBV27, the J call TRBJ1-2; a weak D match, TRBD1 (6 bases). The CDR3 totals 15 residues. The V end was cut by 4 bases, the J end by 5 bases, with 17 bases between. The germline V gene has CDR1 MNHEY and CDR2 SMNVEV (reference sequence). DNA for the CDR3: TGTGCCAGCAGTTCACGAGCAGGGCAGGGGTATGGCTACACCTTC. This sequence encodes CASSSRAGQGYGYTF.

As for this clone: This sample also contains other DNA sequences that code for the same CDR3. J is TRBJ1-5 and V is TRBV27; D not resolved. CDR1 MNHEY and CDR2 SMNVEV come from the germline V gene (reference sequence). V was cut by 2 bases and J by 1 base, with 6 bases left in between. There are 14 residues in the CDR3. CDR3 amino acids: CASSLTGSNQPQHF. CDR3 DNA: TGTGCCAGCAGTTTAACCGGAAGCAATCAGCCCCAGCATTTT.

V gene TRBV28 combines with J gene TRBJ2-7; 8 positions match TRBD2. The CDR3 is made up of 15 amino acids. Germline V lookup: CDR1 MDHEN, CDR2 SYDVKM. V gave up 4 bases and J gave up 5 bases; unmatched junction bases: 10. The CDR3 loop reads CASSSLREGLHEQYF. The CDR3 DNA is TGTGCCAGCAGTTCTCTCCGGGAGGGCCTCCACGAGCAGTACTTC.

V and J are TRBV9 and TRBJ1-1, with 9 bases matching TRBD1. The CDR3 has 12 amino acids. CDR1 and CDR2 from the germline V gene are SGDLS and YYNGEE. V gave up 3 bases and J gave up 11 bases; unmatched junction bases: 5. The CDR3 DNA reads as TGTGCCAGCAGCGCCCTCGGGACAGGGGCTTTCTTT. Amino acids: CASSALGTGAFF.

Note on this clone: Distinct nucleotide sequences in the sample also encode this CDR3. The V call is TRBV21-1, the J call TRBJ1-1. TRBV21-1 is tagged as a pseudogene. The CDR3 length is 11 residues. CDR3 region: CASSKDTEAFF. In nucleotides, the CDR3 is TGTGCCAGCAGCAAGGACACTGAAGCTTTCTTT.

The chain joins TRBV2 to TRBJ1-3; 7 bases align to TRBD1. Trimming cost V 5 bases and J 0 bases; bases outside gene matches: 4. In germline, CDR1 is SNHLY, CDR2 FYNNEI. The CDR3 extends over 15 amino acids. CDR3 sequence (DNA): TGTGCCAGCAGTATACAGGGGAGCTCTGGAAACACCATATATTTT. Its translation is CASSIQGSSGNTIYF.

V gene TRBV10-1 combines with J gene TRBJ2-7, with TRBD2 identical over 9 bases. Per germline, CDR1 WNHNN and CDR2 SYGVQD (reference sequence). The CDR3 sequence is 15 residues long. Trimming at V came to 2 bases and at J to 3 bases, leaving 5 bases not matched to a gene. DNA of the CDR3: TGCGCCAGCAGTGAGCAGACTAGCGGCTACTACGAGCAGTACTTC. It yields the protein CASSEQTSGYYEQYF.

The chain carries TRBV11-2 and TRBJ2-7, with D hard to call. Deletions cut 2 bases from V and 1 base from J, with 9 bases between. Germline assignment: CDR1 SGHAT and CDR2 FQNNGV. CDR3 length equals 14 residues. The CDR3 coding sequence is TGTGCCAGCAGCTTAATGTCCAGTTCCTACGAGCAGTACTTC. Protein: CASSLMSSSYEQYF.

In this sample, this clone turned up once. This chain uses TRBV7-2 with TRBJ1-1; TRBD1 agrees at 9 bases. CDR3 length equals 15 residues. V shed 4 bases and J 3 bases; nucleotides not matched to a gene: 6. Per germline, CDR1 SGHTA and CDR2 FQGNSA. CDR3 loop: CASSSTQGADTEAFF. The CDR3 DNA reads as TGTGCCAGCAGCTCCACACAGGGGGCCGACACTGAAGCTTTCTTT.

V and J are TRBV7-9 and TRBJ1-5; weak D call: TRBD1 (6 bases). Trimming took 10 bases from V and 3 from J, leaving 10 bases between them. Germline V CDR1 and CDR2: SEHNR, FQNEAQ (reference sequence). The CDR3 consists of 12 residues. The CDR3 region is CATQGSNQPQHF. The CDR3 DNA follows: TGTGCCACGCAGGGGTCCAATCAGCCCCAGCATTTT.

The chain combines TRBV19 with TRBJ2-7; TRBD2 is a possible D gene (7 bases). Trimming pared 9 bases from V and 3 bases from J, leaving 18 bases between. Looked up from germline, CDR1 is LNHDA and CDR2 is SQIVND (reference sequence). The CDR3 runs 14 residues. The CDR3 loop reads CASAAGASRYEQYF. The CDR3 DNA reads as TGTGCCAGCGCCGCGGGGGCTAGTCGCTACGAGCAGTACTTC.

The chain has TRBV28 and TRBJ2-7; 9 nucleotides align to TRBD2. Germline-derived CDR1 and CDR2 are MDHEN and SYDVKM. The CDR3 contains 17 residues. V lost 6 bases, J lost 4 bases, and 16 bases stayed unmatched. The CDR3 is CASSSPKSSGSTYEQYF. CDR3 bases: TGTGCCAGCAGCTCCCCCAAGAGTAGCGGGAGTACTTACGAGCAGTACTTC. Full variable domain (missing parts from reference TRBV28 and TRBJ2-7): DVKVTQSSRYLVKRTGEKVFLECVQDMDHENMFWYRQDPGLGLRLIYFSYDVKMKEKGDIPEGYSVSREKKERFSLILESASTNQTSMYLCASSSPKSSGSTYEQYFGPGTRLTVT.

This chain connects TRBV5-1 to TRBJ2-5; D gene ambiguous. Trimming stripped 0 bases from V and 0 bases from J, with 6 bases between. Germline assignment: CDR1 SGHRS and CDR2 YFSETQ. The CDR3 covers 14 residues. The CDR3 sequence: CASSLAAYQETQYF. Written as DNA, the CDR3 is TGCGCCAGCAGCTTGGCAGCGTACCAAGAGACCCAGTACTTC.